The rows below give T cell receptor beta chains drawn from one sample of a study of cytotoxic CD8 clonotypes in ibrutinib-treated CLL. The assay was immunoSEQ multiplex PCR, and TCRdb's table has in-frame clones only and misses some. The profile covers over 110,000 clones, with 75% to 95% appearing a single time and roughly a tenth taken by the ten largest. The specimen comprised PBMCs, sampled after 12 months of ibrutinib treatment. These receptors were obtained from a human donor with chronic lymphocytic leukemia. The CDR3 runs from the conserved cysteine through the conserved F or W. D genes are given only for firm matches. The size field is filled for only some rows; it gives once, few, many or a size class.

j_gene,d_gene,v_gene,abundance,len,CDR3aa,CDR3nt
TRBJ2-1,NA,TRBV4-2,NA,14,CASSQDRGYNEQFF,TGTGCCAGCAGCCAAGATCGGGGCTACAATGAGCAGTTCTTC
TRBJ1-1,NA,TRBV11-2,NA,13,CASSLAEDTEAFF,TGTGCCAGCAGCTTAGCCGAGGACACTGAAGCTTTCTTT
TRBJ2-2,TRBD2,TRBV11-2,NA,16,CASSLTGGSWAGELFF,TGTGCCAGCAGCTTAACGGGCGGGAGTTGGGCCGGGGAGCTGTTTTTT
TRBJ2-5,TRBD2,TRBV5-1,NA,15,CASGLLLAGQETQYF,TGCGCCAGCGGACTCCTACTAGCGGGTCAAGAGACCCAGTACTTC
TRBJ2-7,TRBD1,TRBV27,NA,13,CASSLTGEYEQYF,TGTGCCAGCAGCCTGACAGGGGAATACGAGCAGTACTTC
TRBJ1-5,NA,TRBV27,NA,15,CASSLRARGNQPQHF,TGTGCCAGCAGTTTGAGGGCGCGGGGCAATCAGCCCCAGCATTTT
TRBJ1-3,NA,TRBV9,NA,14,CASSVGDSGNTIYF,TGTGCCAGCAGCGTAGGGGACTCTGGAAACACCATATATTTT
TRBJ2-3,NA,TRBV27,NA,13,CASSFIFTDTQYF,TGTGCCAGCAGTTTTATCTTCACAGATACGCAGTATTTT
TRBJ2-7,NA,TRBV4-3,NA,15,CASSQGPGRRNEQYF,TGCGCCAGCAGCCAAGGTCCAGGGAGAAGGAACGAGCAGTACTTC
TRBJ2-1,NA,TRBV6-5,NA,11,CASSTYNEQFF,TGTGCCAGCAGTACATACAATGAGCAGTTCTTC
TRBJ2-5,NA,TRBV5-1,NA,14,CASSSGRGSETQYF,TGCGCCAGCAGCTCGGGCAGGGGATCAGAGACCCAGTACTTC
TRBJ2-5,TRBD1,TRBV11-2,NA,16,CASSLQTGVVQETQYF,TGTGCCAGCAGCTTACAGACAGGGGTGGTCCAAGAGACCCAGTACTTC
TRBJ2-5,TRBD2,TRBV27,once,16,CASRPYPGLEKETQYF,TGTGCCAGCAGACCATACCCGGGACTAGAAAAAGAGACCCAGTACTTC
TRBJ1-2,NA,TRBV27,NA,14,CASSPNQGRGGYTF,TGTGCCAGCAGTCCAAATCAGGGGCGAGGTGGCTACACCTTC
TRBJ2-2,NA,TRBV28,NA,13,CASSFHITGELFF,TGTGCCAGCAGTTTTCACATCACCGGGGAGCTGTTTTTT
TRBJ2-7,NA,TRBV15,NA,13,CATSRGDLYEQYF,TGTGCCACCAGCAGAGGGGATCTATACGAGCAGTACTTC